This T cell receptor (beta chain) appears in the sequencing data of a study of CD8 T cells in Susac syndrome. Overall study findings and caveats: Regarding the TCR sequencing and HLA analysis, the study admitted that a relatively small number of individuals were involved.

CD8+ and CD4+ T cells circulating in blood were sequenced for TCR beta. Recently defined diagnostic criteria classed the Susac syndrome patients as definite or probable. The RNA input was about 0.5 to 1 ug, and it was reverse transcribed with random hexamers. An immunoSEQ multiplex PCR amplified TCR beta CDR3 over 54 Vbeta and 13 Jbeta. TCRdb analysed the immunoSEQ multiplex PCR reads with MiXCR anew, one entry per CDR3 protein. Here the sample spans around 170,000 distinct CDR3 sequences, about 96% being singletons. As to this clonotype: The antigen is undetermined.

The specimen sequenced was CD4+ T cells from PBMCs. This clonotype was obtained from a human donor with Susac syndrome.

The CDR3 nucleotides are TGTGCCAGCAGCATCAGTGGGGGGAGCAATCAGCCCCAGCATTTT. Protein sequence: CASSISGGSNQPQHF. V and J are TRBV7-6 and TRBJ1-5; perhaps TRBD1 as D (5 bases). Germline lookup yields CDR1 SGHVS and CDR2 FNYEAQ. Trimming pared 5 bases from V and 1 base from J, leaving 12 bases between. The CDR3 is made up of 15 amino acids.